Each of the 27 T cell receptor beta chains below was sequenced from the same sample in a study of CD8 T cells in ankylosing spondylitis. Findings of the study overall: Seven to nine highly homologous variants made up a TCR beta motif that seemed to typify ankylosing spondylitis blood.

TCRdb processed the 5' RACE reads anew with MiXCR; each CDR3 protein has one entry. The repertoire holds 450,000 to 550,000 distinct CDR3 sequences, with about 5.2% as singletons. No cognate antigen is known for these TCRs. Sample: blood, either unsorted or a sorted T cell fraction (not recorded which). These receptors were taken from a male donor with ankylosing spondylitis.

This clonotype was detected ten times or more. The rearrangement links TRBV10-3 to TRBJ2-7; D is tentatively TRBD1 or TRBD2 (5 bases each). Germline loops: CDR1 ENHRY, CDR2 SYGVKD. This CDR3 is built from 14 residues. V was shortened by 4 bases and J by 6 bases, with 16 bases between the two germline ends. CDR3 nucleotides: TGTGCCATCAGTGGCACCGGGACGGCGGGCGAGCAGTACTTC. Protein sequence: CAISGTGTAGEQYF.

The rearrangement joins TRBV20-1 to TRBJ2-2; TRBD2 matches at 8 bases. CDR1 and CDR2 (germline): DFQATT, SNEGSKA (reference sequence). V trimming: 5 bases; J trimming: 1 base; junction bases outside the gene matches: 3. The CDR3 runs 14 residues. The CDR3 spells CSAFSGMNTGELFF. DNA for the CDR3: TGCAGTGCTTTTAGCGGGATGAACACCGGGGAGCTGTTTTTT.

This clonotype was seen repeatedly, ten times or more. The chain carries TRBV6-1 and TRBJ1-4, with D possibly matching TRBD1 (5 bases). The CDR3 loop spans 16 amino acids. Germline V gene lookup returns CDR1 MNHNS and CDR2 SASEGT. V lost 5 bases to trimming and J lost 6 bases, with 19 bases between them. DNA of the CDR3: TGTGCCAGCAGTCCCAGGCAGGGCGAAGGGGATGAAAAACTGTTTTTT. Protein product: CASSPRQGEGDEKLFF.

This clonotype was seen many times. V and J are TRBV6-4 and TRBJ2-3; 7 nucleotides line up with TRBD1. The CDR3 extends over 15 amino acids. Losses at the gene ends were 2 bases for V and 1 base for J; bases not matched to a gene: 3. CDR1 and CDR2 from the germline V gene are MRHNA and SNTAGT. CDR3: CASSDPGQGTDTQYF. The CDR3 nucleotides read TGTGCCAGCAGTGACCCCGGACAGGGCACAGATACGCAGTATTTT.

V and J are TRBV20-1 and TRBJ2-3; 10 bases agree with TRBD2. CDR3 length: 15 residues. V shed 5 bases and J 2 bases; nucleotides not matched to a gene: 7. Germline V CDR1 and CDR2: DFQATT, SNEGSKA (reference sequence). CDR3 sequence (DNA): TGCAGTGCTCCGAGAGGGACTAGCGTCACAGATACGCAGTATTTT. Protein: CSAPRGTSVTDTQYF.

This clonotype appeared a few times. The CDR3 reads CASIFDRGRWETQYF. In DNA form, the CDR3 reads TGTGCCAGCATTTTCGACAGGGGGCGGTGGGAGACCCAGTACTTC. This rearrangement joins TRBV7-2 to TRBJ2-5; 10 positions match TRBD1. J was trimmed by 5 bases and V by 7 bases; bases with no gene match: 10. This CDR3 is 15 amino acids long. Germline V gene data show CDR1 as SGHTA and CDR2 as FQGNSA.

This clonotype was seen many times. The junction does not match germline at one end; this may be a read error. The V and J genes are TRBV27 and TRBJ2-7; the D gene is possibly TRBD2 (5 bases). The CDR3 extends over 15 amino acids. CDR1 MNHEY and CDR2 SMNVEV come from the germline V gene (reference sequence). The CDR3 is CASSYGLLKFYEQCF. CDR3 DNA sequence: TGTGCCAGCAGTTACGGACTGCTCAAGTTCTACGAGCAGTGCTTC.

This clonotype was picked up many times. The chain is built from TRBV5-1 and TRBJ2-7; 14 bases align to TRBD2. Germline V lookup: CDR1 SGHRS, CDR2 YFSETQ. Germline trimming cut 7 bases from V and 4 bases from J; bases unmatched to any gene: 4. The length of the CDR3 is 14 residues. The CDR3 sequence: CASGGTSGSYEQYF. Here the CDR3 DNA reads TGCGCCAGCGGGGGGACTAGCGGGAGTTACGAGCAGTACTTC.

This clonotype was picked up many times. The rearrangement links TRBV5-1 to TRBJ2-3; 7 nucleotides align to TRBD1. The V and J ends lost 0 bases and 0 bases, in that order; junction bases with no gene match: 4. Germline CDR1 SGHRS, CDR2 YFSETQ. This CDR3 is built from 16 residues. CDR3 in amino acids: CASSLEGGPSTDTQYF. DNA of the CDR3: TGCGCCAGCAGCTTGGAAGGGGGCCCGAGCACAGATACGCAGTATTTT.

The CDR3 bases are TGCGCCAGCAGGTCCCTAGCGGGAGGACCAAATGAGCAGTTCTTC. Amino acids: CASRSLAGGPNEQFF. The V and J genes are TRBV4-3 and TRBJ2-1; 11 bases match TRBD2. Looked up from germline, CDR1 is LGHNA and CDR2 is YSLEER. The ends lost 6 bases at V and 7 bases at J; junction bases unmatched: 8. CDR3 size: 15 residues.

This clonotype was seen at least ten times. The V and J genes are TRBV18 and TRBJ2-3; TRBD1 agrees at 7 bases. With 5 bases clipped from V and 4 bases from J, the junction kept 9 bases outside the gene matches. Germline loops: CDR1 KGHSH, CDR2 LQKENI. The CDR3 length is 15 residues. The DNA for the CDR3 is TGTGCCAGCTCAACTAGACAGGGAAAGGCAGATACGCAGTATTTT. It encodes CASSTRQGKADTQYF.

This clonotype was counted many times. J is TRBJ2-1 and V is TRBV29-1; D is unclear. From germline, CDR1 is SQVTM and CDR2 ANQGSEA. V lost 2 bases and J lost 7, with 15 bases in between. The CDR3 contains 14 residues. CDR3 sequence: CSVELPFHGNEQFF. CDR3 in DNA: TGCAGCGTTGAACTACCTTTCCATGGGAATGAGCAGTTCTTC.

The table lists this clonotype with many counts. The chain has TRBV4-2 and TRBJ2-4; D not resolved. From germline, CDR1 is LGHNA and CDR2 YNFKEQ. This CDR3 comprises 16 residues. The V end was cut by 0 bases, the J end by 5 bases, with 14 bases between. The CDR3 DNA follows: TGTGCCAGCAGCCAAGAAACTCCACTTACAGAAAACATTCAGTACTTC. Amino acids: CASSQETPLTENIQYF.

This clonotype has a count of ten or more. V usage is TRBV20-1 and J usage is TRBJ1-3; TRBD1 agrees at 7 bases. The CDR3 spans 15 residues. Germline-derived CDR1 and CDR2 are DFQATT and SNEGSKA (reference sequence). With V trimmed by 0 bases and J by 8 bases, 10 bases remained unmatched. The CDR3 reads CSARDLGAGGYTIYF. DNA of the CDR3: TGCAGTGCTAGAGATCTCGGGGCAGGGGGTTACACCATATATTTT.

This clonotype was seen repeatedly, ten times or more. The chain employs TRBV27 and TRBJ2-3; 9 bases align to TRBD1. J gave up 0 bases and V 5 bases, and 6 bases lay outside the gene matches. The CDR3 extends over 16 amino acids. Germline CDR1 is MNHEY and CDR2 is SMNVEV (reference sequence). CDR3 DNA sequence: TGTGCCAGCAGTACTCGACAGGGGGAGAGCACAGATACGCAGTATTTT. As protein: CASSTRQGESTDTQYF.

Details on this clonotype: One base away lies a much larger clone, so this may be a sequencing read error. This likely comes from a read error, as the CDR3 has no conserved phenylalanine or tryptophan at its end. The rearrangement links TRBV20-1 to TRBJ2-5; tentative D call: TRBD2 (6 bases). Per the germline V gene, CDR1 is DFQATT and CDR2 is SNEGSKA (reference sequence). Trimming took 6 bases from V and 2 from J, leaving 13 bases between them. The CDR3 consists of 13 residues. Here the CDR3 reads CSAPTRGQETQYL. In DNA form, the CDR3 reads TGCAGTGCCCCGACTAGAGGGCAAGAGACCCAGTACCTC.

The sample holds many counts of this clonotype. The rearrangement links TRBV20-1 to TRBJ1-2; 8 bases map to TRBD1. J gave up 0 bases and V 0 bases, and 9 bases lay outside the gene matches. The length of the CDR3 is 17 residues. Looked up from germline, CDR1 is DFQATT and CDR2 is SNEGSKA (reference sequence). CDR3 loop: CSARDLRQGTTNYGYTF. The CDR3 DNA sequence: TGCAGTGCTAGAGATCTAAGACAGGGGACCACTAACTATGGCTACACCTTC.

As regards this clonotype: A junction end diverges from the germline sequence, so it may reflect a read error. The CDR3 DNA sequence: TGTGCCATCAGCCCCGGTCTCACAGATACGCAGTATTTT. Its translation: CAISPGLTDTQYF. The chain employs TRBV4-1 and TRBJ2-3, with D unresolved. Per germline, CDR1 MGHRA and CDR2 YSYEKL. This CDR3 contains 13 residues.

This clonotype was counted at least ten times. The V gene is TRBV7-9, the J gene TRBJ1-4; TRBD1 matches at 8 bases. V shed 6 bases, J shed 6 bases, and the junction held 6 bases outside the gene matches. Germline lookup yields CDR1 SEHNR and CDR2 FQNEAQ (reference sequence). This CDR3 region has 14 residues. The CDR3: CASSSGQGDEKLFF. As DNA, the CDR3 is TGTGCCAGCAGTTCCGGACAGGGTGATGAAAAACTGTTTTTT.

This clonotype was seen more than once but under ten times. The chain links TRBV20-1 to TRBJ2-1; TRBD1 agrees at 8 bases. Germline trimming cut 4 bases from V and 0 bases from J; bases unmatched to any gene: 11. The CDR3 length is 17 residues. In germline, CDR1 is DFQATT, CDR2 SNEGSKA (reference sequence). CDR3 protein: CSAIGTGYRDSYNEQFF. The CDR3 bases are TGCAGTGCTATCGGGACAGGTTACCGGGACTCCTACAATGAGCAGTTCTTC.

This clonotype was picked up many times. The J gene is TRBJ2-2, the V gene TRBV11-2, with D possibly TRBD2 on 6 matching bases. This CDR3 is built from 18 residues. Trimming removed 0 bases at V and 6 bases at J, with 20 bases between. Germline lookup yields CDR1 SGHAT and CDR2 FQNNGV. CDR3 loop: CASSLDPPMRGSAGELFF. The CDR3 region has the DNA TGTGCCAGCAGCTTAGACCCCCCGATGCGGGGTAGTGCCGGGGAGCTGTTTTTT.

This clonotype was counted at least ten times. This chain joins TRBV5-1 and TRBJ2-7, with D uncertain. This CDR3 spans 16 amino acids. V was clipped by 0 bases and J by 0 bases, with 13 bases between them. Germline lookup yields CDR1 SGHRS and CDR2 YFSETQ. The CDR3 DNA reads as TGCGCCAGCAGCTTGGCCAACAGCCGCAACTCCTACGAGCAGTACTTC. Residues: CASSLANSRNSYEQYF.

This clonotype was seen many times. The rearrangement uses TRBV4-3 and TRBJ2-3; no firm D call. The CDR3 is 13 residues long. CDR1 and CDR2 (germline): LGHNA, YSLEER. Trimming took 0 bases from V and 7 from J, leaving 8 bases between them. CDR3 sequence reads: CASSQDNHNTQYF. CDR3 DNA: TGCGCCAGCAGCCAAGACAATCACAATACGCAGTATTTT.

This clonotype showed up many times. The chain uses TRBV6-2 or TRBV6-3 and TRBJ2-3, with D possibly matching TRBD2 (6 bases). Trimming shortened V by 6 bases and J by 2 bases, and 18 bases separated the two germline ends. This CDR3 spans 16 amino acids. Germline CDR1 is MNHEY and CDR2 is SVGEGT. The CDR3 DNA follows: TGTGCCAGCAGGAATGAGACTAGGTTTATCACAGATACGCAGTATTTT. Translation: CASRNETRFITDTQYF.

About this clonotype: A much larger clone differs from this one at a single base, so this may be a read error. The V call is TRBV4-1, the J call TRBJ2-1, with no clear D. Germline loops: CDR1 MGHRA, CDR2 YSYEKL. The CDR3 runs 15 residues. V shed 5 bases and J shed 3 bases, with 14 bases lying between them. The CDR3 reads CASSKGKGIYNEQFF. The CDR3, as DNA: TGCGCCAGCAGCAAGGGTAAAGGGATCTACAATGAGCAGTTCTTC.

This clonotype was counted ten times or more. The rearrangement uses TRBV20-1 and TRBJ2-5; tentatively, D is TRBD2 (6 bases). Germline-derived CDR1 and CDR2 are DFQATT and SNEGSKA (reference sequence). This CDR3 is 14 amino acids long. The V gene lost 4 bases and the J gene lost 5 bases, with 17 bases spanning the gap. This CDR3 reads CSAMDYRWGETQYF. As DNA, the CDR3 is TGCAGTGCTATGGACTACCGTTGGGGGGAGACCCAGTACTTC.

This clonotype has at least ten counts. The chain recombines TRBV6-2 or TRBV6-3 with TRBJ2-3; TRBD2 agrees at 7 bases. The CDR3 sequence is 16 residues long. Germline CDR1 MNHEY, CDR2 SVGEGT. J gave up 2 bases and V 2 bases, and 7 bases lay outside the gene matches. This chain's CDR3 is CASSYGMSGDTDTQYF. The CDR3 coding sequence is TGTGCCAGCAGTTACGGGATGAGCGGGGACACAGATACGCAGTATTTT.